These 2 T cell receptor beta chains came from one sample sequenced in a study of T cell responses to AZD1222 COVID-19 vaccine. Clones were sequenced by immunoSEQ multiplex PCR, and TCRdb holds only the in-frame ones, with some missing. The top ten clones hold 9.3% of a sample with fewer than 85,000 clones, 80% to 90% of them seen once. The sample here was peripheral blood, taken 28 days after the second AZD1222 dose. The receptors originated from an adult who received the AZD1222 COVID-19 vaccine.

The CDR3 DNA reads TGTGCCAGCAGTTTAGAGACAGTGTATAGCAATCAGCCCCAGCATTTT. Its translation: CASSLETVYSNQPQHF. The chain recombines TRBV28 with TRBJ1-5, with a possible D match to TRBD1 (5 bases). The CDR3 consists of 16 residues. Germline V gene sequence: CDR1 MDHEN, CDR2 SYDVKM. Trimming stripped 2 bases from V and 0 bases from J, with 11 bases between.

J is TRBJ1-2 and V is TRBV6-5, with unresolved D. V lost 6 bases, J lost 8 bases, and 16 bases lay in between. This CDR3 has 13 residues. Germline CDR1 reads MNHEY; CDR2 reads SVGAGI. The CDR3 bases are TGTGCCAGCAGGAACGACCCGGGATCGGGCTACACCTTC. Protein sequence: CASRNDPGSGYTF.